The 30 T cell receptor beta chains below were found in one sample sequenced in a study of CD8+ T cells in alopecia areata. Noted treatment: oral pan-JAK inhibitor, 5-10 mg twice daily. Specimens obtained from alopecia areata patients comprised lesional scalp punch biopsies and peripheral blood. Investigators isolated RNA and reverse transcribed it into cDNA to act as the sequencing template. Profiling relied on immunoSEQ multiplex PCR, and the TCRdb table lists in-frame clones only, not all of them. The sample includes about 5,900 clones, around two thirds of them seen just once. The material sequenced was skin, taken around week 31, from a patient treated with tofacitinib. The receptors originated from a human donor with alopecia areata.

This rearrangement joins TRBV7-1 to TRBJ2-6; a weak D match, TRBD2 (5 bases). TRBV7-1 has ORF status, its function being uncertain. The germline V and J ends were trimmed by 7 bases and 13 bases, with 26 bases remaining between them. The CDR3 is made up of 16 amino acids. The CDR3 loop reads CASTFQKGLPALVLTF. The CDR3 bases are TGTGCCAGCACCTTCCAAAAAGGACTCCCAGCACTAGTCCTGACTTTC.

The genes are TRBV6-1 and TRBJ2-7, with TRBD2 matching over 7 bases. Germline CDR1 and CDR2: MNHNS and SASEGT. V trimming: 6 bases; J trimming: 7 bases; junction bases outside the gene matches: 18. This CDR3 region has 16 residues. CDR3 sequence reads: CASSESPGEGPREQYF. CDR3 DNA sequence: TGTGCCAGCAGCGAAAGCCCCGGGGAGGGGCCCCGGGAGCAGTACTTC.

As regards this clone: Compared with germline, one end of the junction differs, possibly owing to a read error. The chain links TRBV4-1 to TRBJ2-1, with unresolved D. The germline CDR1 and CDR2 sequences are MGHRA and YSYEKL. The CDR3 runs to 12 residues. This CDR3 is CASSQDLNEQFF. CDR3 nucleotide sequence: TGTGCCAGCAGCCAAGACCTCAATGAGCAGTTCTTC.

V and J are TRBV5-6 and TRBJ2-7, with 15 positions matching TRBD2. V lost 2 bases and J lost 1; bases outside the gene matches: 4. This CDR3 is 17 amino acids long. CDR1 and CDR2 from the germline V gene are SGHDT and YYEEEE. DNA for the CDR3: TGTGCCAGCAGCTTCCCGGGACTAGCGGGGGGATCCTACGAGCAGTACTTC. Protein product: CASSFPGLAGGSYEQYF.

The rearrangement joins TRBV7-6 to TRBJ1-1, with D perhaps matching TRBD1 (5 bases). V was clipped by 4 bases and J by 1 base, with 10 bases between them. CDR1 and CDR2 from the germline V gene are SGHVS and FNYEAQ. CDR3 length: 14 amino acids. The chain's CDR3 is CASSSMDTNTEAFF. DNA of the CDR3: TGTGCCAGCAGCTCTATGGACACGAACACTGAAGCTTTCTTT.

The V call is TRBV7-2, the J call TRBJ2-3; the match to TRBD1 covers 8 bases. Germline loops: CDR1 SGHTA, CDR2 FQGNSA. This CDR3 spans 18 amino acids. The ends lost 6 bases at V and 3 bases at J; junction bases unmatched: 17. The CDR3 sequence: CASSSLRWGRGLTDTQYF. In DNA form, the CDR3 reads TGTGCCAGCAGTTCCCTTCGATGGGGCAGGGGGCTAACAGATACGCAGTATTTT.

CDR3 sequence reads: CASSPSGTSEQFF. The CDR3, as DNA: TGTGCCAGCAGCCCAAGCGGGACAAGTGAGCAGTTCTTC. J is TRBJ2-1 and V is TRBV4-2; weak D call: TRBD2 (7 bases). This CDR3 is built from 13 residues. The germline V and J ends were trimmed by 4 bases and 9 bases, with 13 bases remaining between them. Germline-derived CDR1 and CDR2 are LGHNA and YNFKEQ.

The chain employs TRBV11-3 and TRBJ2-2, with D tentatively TRBD2 (6 bases). Germline V gene sequence: CDR1 SGHNT, CDR2 YENEEA. The CDR3 extends over 16 amino acids. V was pared by 1 base and J by 8 bases, with 17 bases between. DNA for the CDR3: TGTGCCAGCAGCTTAGGCGCTAGCGCCCAATCGGGGGAGCTGTTTTTT. Translated, it gives CASSLGASAQSGELFF.

This clone was seen only a few times. The V call is TRBV19, the J call TRBJ1-1; D remains ambiguous. V lost 3 bases and J lost 1, with 9 bases in between. This CDR3 is 14 amino acids long. The germline gives CDR1 LNHDA, CDR2 SQIVND (reference sequence). For the CDR3, the DNA is TGTGCCAGTAGTATCGACGGTCGGAACACTGAAGCTTTCTTT. This translates into CASSIDGRNTEAFF.

This chain joins TRBV12-5 and TRBJ2-1; possibly TRBD1 for D (5 bases). V lost 7 bases and J lost 3, with 13 bases in between. Germline CDR1 LGHNT, CDR2 FRNRAP. This CDR3 is built from 14 residues. The CDR3 DNA sequence: TGTGCTAGTGCCCCGAAAGGGGACTACAATGAGCAGTTCTTC. Encoded protein: CASAPKGDYNEQFF.

This clone has just a few counts. The chain uses TRBV6-6 and TRBJ2-2; no clear D. V gave up 4 bases and J gave up 4 bases, with 4 bases separating them. CDR1 MNHNY and CDR2 SVGAGI come from the germline V gene (reference sequence). The CDR3 has 12 amino acids. CDR3 protein: CASSWFTGELFF. The CDR3 DNA reads as TGTGCCAGCAGTTGGTTCACCGGGGAGCTGTTTTTT.

The gene calls are TRBV21-1 and TRBJ2-6; the D call in the table, TRBD2, was not verified against the DNA. TRBV21-1 is reported as a pseudogene. The length of the CDR3 is 18 residues. The CDR3 loop reads CASREGLATQSRANVLTF. DNA of the CDR3: TGTGCCAGCAGAGAGGGCCTAGCTACACAAAGTCGGGCCAACGTCCTGACTTTC.

This clone came up a few times. The chain combines TRBV14 with TRBJ1-2, with a weak D call TRBD1 (5 bases). Trimming shortened V by 4 bases and J by 0 bases, and 9 bases separated the two germline ends. Germline V gene lookup returns CDR1 SGHDN and CDR2 FVKESK. The length of the CDR3 is 14 residues. CDR3 sequence (DNA): TGTGCCAGCAGCCTAGGGGTAGCTAACTATGGCTACACCTTC. As protein: CASSLGVANYGYTF.

The table lists this clone with a count of one. The CDR3: CASSLYRPAGANEQYF. Written as DNA, the CDR3 is TGTGCCAGCAGTTTATATCGTCCAGCGGGAGCAAACGAGCAGTACTTC. The gene calls are TRBV27 and TRBJ2-7, with 8 bases identical to TRBD2. V was clipped by 1 base and J by 5 bases; unmatched bases: 10. The CDR3 has 16 amino acids. Germline assignment: CDR1 MNHEY and CDR2 SMNVEV (reference sequence).

This clone appeared a single time. The genes are TRBV7-8 and TRBJ2-1; no firm D call. V dropped 3 bases and J dropped 7 bases, with 10 bases sitting between them. CDR3 length: 13 residues. The germline V gene has CDR1 SGHVS and CDR2 FQNEAQ. CDR3 sequence: CASSFIQVNEQFF. DNA of the CDR3: TGTGCCAGCAGCTTTATCCAAGTGAATGAGCAGTTCTTC.

This clone was seen a few times. The CDR3 sequence is CASRDSAYEQYF. CDR3 nucleotides: TGTGCCAGCAGGGACAGCGCCTACGAGCAGTACTTC. J is TRBJ2-7 and V is TRBV6-1; weak D call: TRBD1 (6 bases). The germline gives CDR1 MNHNS, CDR2 SASEGT. The CDR3 spans 12 residues. Trimming pared 6 bases from V and 2 bases from J, leaving 8 bases between.

The rearrangement uses TRBV6-6 and TRBJ1-6; perhaps TRBD1 as D (6 bases). The CDR3 has 14 residues. Trimming shortened V by 8 bases and J by 7 bases, and 15 bases separated the two germline ends. CDR1 and CDR2 (germline): MNHNY, SVGAGI (reference sequence). CDR3 in amino acids: CASGVTGQNSPLHF. The CDR3 DNA is TGTGCCAGCGGTGTGACAGGTCAAAATTCACCCCTCCACTTT.

In the case of this clone: At one end, the junction sequence differs from germline, possibly due to a read error. V is TRBV7-7 and J is TRBJ2-3; D perhaps matches TRBD1 (5 bases). Germline-derived CDR1 and CDR2 are SSHAT and FNYEAQ (reference sequence). The CDR3 consists of 15 residues. CDR3 DNA: TGTGCTAGCAGCTTTCTTCCGCTCAGGGCAGATACGCAGTATTTT. It is translated as CASSFLPLRADTQYF.

The V call is TRBV6-5, the J call TRBJ1-4; D unresolved. This CDR3 is built from 14 residues. Trimming removed 5 bases at V and 5 bases at J, with 12 bases between. Germline loops: CDR1 MNHEY, CDR2 SVGAGI. The CDR3 region has the DNA TGTGCCAGCAGTGTTTTAATACCCAATGAAAAACTGTTTTTT. Its protein is CASSVLIPNEKLFF.

This rearrangement joins TRBV6-6 to TRBJ2-7; D gene ambiguous. Germline V gene data show CDR1 as MNHNY and CDR2 as SVGAGI (reference sequence). The CDR3 is made up of 15 amino acids. V gave up 2 bases and J gave up 0 bases, with 11 bases separating them. CDR3 bases: TGTGCCAGCAGTTACACGGCACAGAGCTCCTACGAGCAGTACTTC. It yields the protein CASSYTAQSSYEQYF.

About this clone itself: Other DNA sequences in this sample translate to the same CDR3. The V and J genes are TRBV19 and TRBJ2-7; 10 nucleotides line up with TRBD1. V lost 5 bases and J lost 6; bases outside the gene matches: 10. The germline gives CDR1 LNHDA, CDR2 SQIVND (reference sequence). The CDR3 runs 15 residues. The CDR3 region is CASSQSGTGDCEQYF. CDR3 bases: TGTGCCAGTAGTCAATCCGGGACAGGGGATTGCGAGCAGTACTTC. Full variable domain (rest looked up from reference TRBV19 and TRBJ2-7): DGGITQSPKYLFRKEGQNVTLSCEQNLNHDAMYWYRQDPGQGLRLIYYSQIVNDFQKGDIAEGYSVSREKKESFPLTVTSAQKNPTAFYLCASSQSGTGDCEQYFGPGTRLTVT.

This clone turned up a few times. This sequence joins TRBV7-9 and TRBJ2-3; 8 bases match TRBD2. This CDR3 has 16 residues. The ends lost 1 base at V and 4 bases at J; junction bases unmatched: 7. Germline CDR1 is SEHNR and CDR2 is FQNEAQ (reference sequence). The CDR3 coding sequence is TGTGCCAGCAGCTTAGGTAGCGGGACCTTCGCAGATACGCAGTATTTT. Its translation: CASSLGSGTFADTQYF.

V usage is TRBV10-2 and J usage is TRBJ2-7; 7 nucleotides align to TRBD1. After removal of 2 bases from V and 3 bases from J, the junction contained 7 bases not matched to a gene. The CDR3 runs to 15 residues. Germline V CDR1 and CDR2: WSHSY, SAAADI. The CDR3 reads CASSEQGTVSYEQYF. The CDR3 DNA follows: TGCGCCAGCAGTGAGCAAGGGACAGTGAGCTACGAGCAGTACTTC.

The chain carries TRBV7-9 and TRBJ2-7; unclear D gene. The CDR3 is 11 amino acids. V was trimmed by 1 base and J by 6 bases, leaving 4 bases between them. Germline V gene sequence: CDR1 SEHNR, CDR2 FQNEAQ (reference sequence). The DNA for the CDR3 is TGTGCCAGCAGCTTAGTAGGCGAGCAGTACTTC. Amino acids: CASSLVGEQYF.

This rearrangement joins TRBV19 to TRBJ2-7; D is unresolved. The germline V and J ends were trimmed by 3 bases and 0 bases, with 15 bases remaining between them. CDR1 is LNHDA, CDR2 SQIVND, per germline (reference sequence). This CDR3 is 16 amino acids long. CDR3 region: CASSIRPVAFSYEQYF. The CDR3 coding sequence is TGTGCCAGTAGTATTCGTCCAGTTGCCTTCTCCTACGAGCAGTACTTC.

This rearrangement joins TRBV2 to TRBJ2-1; 7 positions agree with TRBD1. Germline loops: CDR1 SNHLY, CDR2 FYNNEI. The V segment lost 6 bases and the J segment 0 bases; nucleotides outside the gene matches: 11. The CDR3 contains 17 residues. The CDR3 DNA sequence: TGTGCCAGCAGAGCCCGGACAGGCGCCAACTCCTACAATGAGCAGTTCTTC. The encoded protein is CASRARTGANSYNEQFF.

V usage is TRBV25-1 and J usage is TRBJ1-3; tentatively, D is TRBD1 (5 bases). This CDR3 region has 15 residues. V was pared by 0 bases and J by 3 bases, with 9 bases between. CDR1 and CDR2 from the germline V gene are MGHDK and SYGVNS. The CDR3 sequence: CASSEYGGIGNTIYF. For the CDR3, the DNA is TGTGCCAGCAGTGAATACGGGGGAATTGGAAACACCATATATTTT.

The rearrangement links TRBV6-5 to TRBJ1-6; maybe TRBD1 (6 bases). The CDR3 contains 14 residues. The V end lost 2 bases, the J end lost 7 bases, and 9 bases lay between the germline ends. Germline lookup yields CDR1 MNHEY and CDR2 SVGAGI. CDR3 loop: CASSYRQGNSPLHF. CDR3 coding DNA: TGTGCCAGCAGTTACAGGCAGGGGAATTCACCCCTCCACTTT.

The V and J genes are TRBV11-3 and TRBJ1-1, with 8 positions matching TRBD1. From germline, CDR1 is SGHNT and CDR2 YENEEA. V lost 5 bases to trimming and J lost 4 bases; unmatched junction nucleotides: 3. The CDR3 runs 13 residues. The CDR3 spells CASSLGTGTEAFF. The CDR3 bases are TGTGCCAGCAGCCTCGGGACAGGCACTGAAGCTTTCTTT. Filled out from reference TRBV11-3 and TRBJ1-1, the complete variable domain reads EAGVVQSPRYKIIEKKQPVAFWCNPISGHNTLYWYLQNLGQGPELLIRYENEEAVDDSQLPKDRFSAERLKGVDSTLKIQPAELGDSAVYLCASSLGTGTEAFFGQGTRLTVV.

The chain uses TRBV19 and TRBJ1-1, with 7 bases aligning to TRBD1. Germline CDR1 is LNHDA and CDR2 is SQIVND (reference sequence). CDR3 length: 15 residues. V lost 5 bases, J lost 0 bases, and 6 bases stayed unmatched. The CDR3 spells CASSDPGTVNTEAFF. The CDR3 DNA reads TGTGCCAGTAGTGATCCCGGGACAGTGAACACTGAAGCTTTCTTT.